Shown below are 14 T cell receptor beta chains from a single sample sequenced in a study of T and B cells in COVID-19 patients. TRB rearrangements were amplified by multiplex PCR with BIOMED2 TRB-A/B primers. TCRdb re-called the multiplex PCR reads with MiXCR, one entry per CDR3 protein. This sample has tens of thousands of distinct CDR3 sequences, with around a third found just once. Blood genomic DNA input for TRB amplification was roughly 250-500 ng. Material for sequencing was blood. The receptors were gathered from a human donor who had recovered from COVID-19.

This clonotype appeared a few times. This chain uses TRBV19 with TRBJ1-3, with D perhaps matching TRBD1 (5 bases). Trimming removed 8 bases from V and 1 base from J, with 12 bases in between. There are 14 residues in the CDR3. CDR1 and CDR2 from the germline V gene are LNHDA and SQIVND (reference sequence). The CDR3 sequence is CASYEGTSGNTIYF. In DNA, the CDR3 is TGTGCCAGTTACGAAGGGACTTCTGGAAACACCATATATTTT. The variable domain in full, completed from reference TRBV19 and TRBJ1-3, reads DGGITQSPKYLFRKEGQNVTLSCEQNLNHDAMYWYRQDPGQGLRLIYYSQIVNDFQKGDIAEGYSVSREKKESFPLTVTSAQKNPTAFYLCASYEGTSGNTIYFGEGSWLTVV.

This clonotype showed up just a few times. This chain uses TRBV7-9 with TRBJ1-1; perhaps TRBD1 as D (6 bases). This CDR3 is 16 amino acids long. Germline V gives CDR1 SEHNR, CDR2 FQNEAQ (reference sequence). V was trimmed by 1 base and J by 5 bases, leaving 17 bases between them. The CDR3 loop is CASSLVYRGPLTEAFF. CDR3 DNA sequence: TGTGCCAGCAGCTTAGTTTATCGGGGGCCGTTAACTGAAGCTTTCTTT.

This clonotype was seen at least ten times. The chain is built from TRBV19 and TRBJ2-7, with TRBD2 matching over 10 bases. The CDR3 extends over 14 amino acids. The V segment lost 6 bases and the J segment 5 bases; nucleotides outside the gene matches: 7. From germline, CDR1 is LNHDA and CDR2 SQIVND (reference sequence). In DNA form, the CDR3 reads TGTGCCAGTAGCTGGGGGACTAGCGTCAACGAGCAGTACTTC. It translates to CASSWGTSVNEQYF.

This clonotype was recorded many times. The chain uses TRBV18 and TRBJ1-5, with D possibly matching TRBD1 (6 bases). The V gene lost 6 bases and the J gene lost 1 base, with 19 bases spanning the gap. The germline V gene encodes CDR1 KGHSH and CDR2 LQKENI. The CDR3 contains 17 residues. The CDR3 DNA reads TGTGCCAGCTCGGACGCGCCGCTGGGGGGCAGCAATCAGCCCCAGCATTTT. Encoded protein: CASSDAPLGGSNQPQHF.

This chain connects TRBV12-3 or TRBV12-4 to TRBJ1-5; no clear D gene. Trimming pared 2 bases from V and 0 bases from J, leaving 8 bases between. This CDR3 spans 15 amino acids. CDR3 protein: CASSLRRYSNQPQHF. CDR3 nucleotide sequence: TGTGCCAGCAGTTTACGGAGGTATAGCAATCAGCCCCAGCATTTT.

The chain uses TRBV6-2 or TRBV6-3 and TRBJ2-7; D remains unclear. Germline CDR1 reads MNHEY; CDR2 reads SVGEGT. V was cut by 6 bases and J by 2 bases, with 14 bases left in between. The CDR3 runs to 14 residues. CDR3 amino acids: CASSFSAGTYEQYF. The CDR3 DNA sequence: TGTGCCAGCAGCTTTTCGGCCGGCACCTACGAGCAGTACTTC.

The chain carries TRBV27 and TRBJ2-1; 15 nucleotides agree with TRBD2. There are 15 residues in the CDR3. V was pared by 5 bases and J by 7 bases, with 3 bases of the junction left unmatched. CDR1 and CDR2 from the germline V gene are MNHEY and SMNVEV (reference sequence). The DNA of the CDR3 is TGTGCCAGCAGTCCAGGACTAGCGGGAGGGAATGAGCAGTTCTTC. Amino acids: CASSPGLAGGNEQFF.

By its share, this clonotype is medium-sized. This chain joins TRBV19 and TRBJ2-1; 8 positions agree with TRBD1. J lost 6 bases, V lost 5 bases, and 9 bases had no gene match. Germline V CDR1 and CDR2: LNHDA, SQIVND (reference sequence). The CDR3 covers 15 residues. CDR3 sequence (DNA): TGTGCCAGTAGTTTCAGGGGGCTGAAGGGCAATGAGCAGTTCTTC. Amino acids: CASSFRGLKGNEQFF. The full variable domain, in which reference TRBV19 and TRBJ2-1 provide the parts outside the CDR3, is DGGITQSPKYLFRKEGQNVTLSCEQNLNHDAMYWYRQDPGQGLRLIYYSQIVNDFQKGDIAEGYSVSREKKESFPLTVTSAQKNPTAFYLCASSFRGLKGNEQFFGPGTRLTVL.

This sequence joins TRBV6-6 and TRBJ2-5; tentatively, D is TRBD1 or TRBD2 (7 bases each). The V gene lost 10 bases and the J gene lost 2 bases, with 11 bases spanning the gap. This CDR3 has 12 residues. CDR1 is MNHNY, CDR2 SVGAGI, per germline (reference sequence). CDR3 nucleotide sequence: TGTGCCATCAGGGGGGGGCAAGAGACCCAGTACTTC. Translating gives CAIRGGQETQYF.

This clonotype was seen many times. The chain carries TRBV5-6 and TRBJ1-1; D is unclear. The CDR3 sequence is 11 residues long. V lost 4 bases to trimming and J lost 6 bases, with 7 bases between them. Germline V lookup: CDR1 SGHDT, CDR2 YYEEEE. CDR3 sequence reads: CASSAFAEAFF. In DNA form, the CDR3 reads TGTGCCAGCAGCGCGTTCGCTGAAGCTTTCTTT.

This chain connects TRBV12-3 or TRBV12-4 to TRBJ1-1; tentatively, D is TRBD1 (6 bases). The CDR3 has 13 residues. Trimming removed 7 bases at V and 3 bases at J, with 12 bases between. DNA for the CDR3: TGTGCCAGCACCGCAGGGGTTCACACTGAAGCTTTCTTT. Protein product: CASTAGVHTEAFF.

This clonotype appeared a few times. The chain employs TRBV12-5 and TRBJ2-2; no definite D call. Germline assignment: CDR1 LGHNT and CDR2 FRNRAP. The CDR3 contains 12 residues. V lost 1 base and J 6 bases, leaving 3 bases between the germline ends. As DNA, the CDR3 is TGTGCTAGTGGTTTGGCGCCCGGGGAGCTGTTTTTT. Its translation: CASGLAPGELFF.

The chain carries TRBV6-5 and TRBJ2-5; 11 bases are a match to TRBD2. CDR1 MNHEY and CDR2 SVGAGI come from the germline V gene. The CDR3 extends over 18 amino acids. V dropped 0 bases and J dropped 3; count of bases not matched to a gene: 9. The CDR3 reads CASSYSPGASGGKETQYF. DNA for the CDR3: TGTGCCAGCAGTTACTCTCCGGGGGCTAGCGGGGGGAAAGAGACCCAGTACTTC.

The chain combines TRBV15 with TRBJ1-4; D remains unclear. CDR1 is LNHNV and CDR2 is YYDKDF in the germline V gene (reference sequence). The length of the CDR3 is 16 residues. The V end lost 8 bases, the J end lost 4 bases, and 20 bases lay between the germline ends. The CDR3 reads CATGKLEISGNEKLFF. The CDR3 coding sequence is TGTGCCACCGGCAAGCTCGAGATCTCTGGTAATGAAAAACTGTTTTTT.